The table lists the clone carrying this TCR beta chain with a few counts. The antigen is undetermined. The data stem from a study of T cell repertoires in cytomegalovirus infection. TCRdb used MiXCR to reprocess the reads, holding one entry per CDR3 protein. The sample holds about half a million distinct CDR3 sequences, approximately 42% seen once. Sequenced here: cultured PBMCs, sampled from culture after CMV antigen stimulation. This TCR derives from a human donor in good health (CMV status not recorded). Some clones in this sample may be carry-over from other donors' samples.

CDR3 amino acids: CASGGGSWSYEQYF. Written as DNA, the CDR3 is TGTGCCAGCGGGGGAGGCAGCTGGTCCTACGAGCAGTACTTC. The genes are TRBV7-6 and TRBJ2-7, with D possibly being TRBD2 (6 bases). Deletions cut 8 bases from V and 1 base from J, with 15 bases between. Germline V lookup: CDR1 SGHVS, CDR2 FNYEAQ. The CDR3 spans 14 residues.